One sample yielded the 9 T cell receptor beta chains listed below, sequenced in a study of T cells in Graves' hyperthyroidism and ophthalmopathy. Template material for amplifying TCR beta CDR3 regions consisted of RNA transcripts. During a first-round RT-PCR of the TCR CDR3, the HTBI primer set was used. From the multiplex PCR reads, TCRdb called clonotypes with MiXCR, one entry per CDR3 protein. The data contain fewer than 400,000 distinct CDR3 sequences, roughly 17% of them singletons. Sequences were obtained from blood. Every receptor here comes from a man aged 30 to 45 with Graves' hyperthyroidism.

In its sample, this clonotype was seen a few times. The chain joins TRBV5-1 to TRBJ2-4, with 8 bases lining up with TRBD1. Losses at the gene ends were 4 bases for V and 9 bases for J; bases not matched to a gene: 9. Germline CDR1 reads SGHRS; CDR2 reads YFSETQ. CDR3 length: 14 amino acids. In nucleotides, the CDR3 is TGCGCCAGCAGCCCAGGGGGCACGGATCCCATTCAGTACTTC. This encodes CASSPGGTDPIQYF. The whole variable domain, remainder taken from reference TRBV5-1 and TRBJ2-4, is KAGVTQTPRYLIKTRGQQVTLSCSPISGHRSVSWYQQTPGQGLQFLFEYFSETQRNKGNFPGRFSGRQFSNSRSEMNVSTLELGDSALYLCASSPGGTDPIQYFGAGTRLSVL.

Many counts were recorded for this clonotype. The V call is TRBV20-1, the J call TRBJ1-2; TRBD1 might be the D (6 bases). Germline values: CDR1 DFQATT, CDR2 SNEGSKA (reference sequence). The CDR3 covers 12 residues. The CDR3 region has the DNA TGCATCCCGGGGGACATCGATAATGGCTACACCTTC. Translated, it gives CIPGDIDNGYTF.

Points on this clonotype: The CDR3 does not end in the conserved phenylalanine or tryptophan, so this is likely a read error. The genes are TRBV7-9 and TRBJ1-1; D unresolved. Germline V CDR1 and CDR2: SEHNR, FQNEAQ (reference sequence). V lost 4 bases, J lost 1 base, and 4 bases lay in between. The CDR3 is made up of 12 amino acids. The DNA for the CDR3 is TGTGCCAGCAGCTCGTCGAACACTGAAGCTTTCCTT. Translating it yields CASSSSNTEAFL.

In this sample, this clonotype turned up many times. The chain employs TRBV6-6 and TRBJ2-7; 8 nucleotides line up with TRBD1. Germline loops: CDR1 MNHNY, CDR2 SVGAGI (reference sequence). J lost 6 bases, V lost 3 bases, and 4 bases had no gene match. CDR3 length: 13 amino acids. This chain's CDR3 is CASSYGTGAEQYF. The CDR3 bases are TGTGCCAGCAGTTATGGGACAGGAGCCGAGCAGTACTTC.

This clonotype has only a few counts. The rearrangement joins TRBV13 to TRBJ2-3, with D uncertain. V was clipped by 0 bases and J by 6 bases, with 10 bases between them. The CDR3 runs 14 residues. The germline V gene has CDR1 PRHDT and CDR2 FYEKMQ (reference sequence). In DNA form, the CDR3 reads TGTGCCAGCAGCTTAGGAGCAAACCAGGATACGCAGTATTTT. The encoded protein is CASSLGANQDTQYF.

This clonotype has at least ten counts. This sequence joins TRBV10-1 and TRBJ2-1; 10 bases agree with TRBD1. This CDR3 has 14 residues. V was clipped by 0 bases and J by 7 bases; unmatched bases: 0. CDR1 is WNHNN and CDR2 is SYGVQD in the germline V gene (reference sequence). CDR3 DNA sequence: TGCGCCAGCAGTGAGTCGGGACAGGGGAATGAGCAGTTCTTC. This gives the protein CASSESGQGNEQFF.

This clonotype showed up many times. The genes are TRBV7-2 and TRBJ2-3, with D possibly being TRBD2 (5 bases). The germline V and J ends were trimmed by 4 bases and 1 base, with 18 bases remaining between them. This CDR3 comprises 17 residues. CDR1 is SGHTA and CDR2 is FQGNSA in the germline V gene. DNA for the CDR3: TGTGCCAGCAGCTCGGGTCCCGAACCCGGGGGCACAGATACGCAGTATTTT. Residues: CASSSGPEPGGTDTQYF.

This clonotype was recorded many times. The gene calls are TRBV27 and TRBJ2-1, with 12 bases lining up with TRBD2. Germline loops: CDR1 MNHEY, CDR2 SMNVEV (reference sequence). The CDR3 consists of 17 residues. Trimming took 0 bases from V and 5 from J; bases not matched to a gene: 5. CDR3 coding DNA: TGTGCCAGCAGTTTATCGCCACTAGCGGGAGGAAACAATGAGCAGTTCTTC. It encodes CASSLSPLAGGNNEQFF.

The chain carries TRBV9 and TRBJ2-1; 13 bases agree with TRBD2. The CDR3 length is 19 residues. After removal of 3 bases from V and 1 base from J, the junction contained 10 bases not matched to a gene. Germline CDR1 SGDLS, CDR2 YYNGEE. CDR3 in DNA: TGTGCCAGCAGCGGCTGGGGACTAGCGGGGAGGTCTTCCTACAATGAGCAGTTCTTC. Its translation is CASSGWGLAGRSSYNEQFF.